This T cell receptor beta chain was observed in a study of neurological immune-mediated disorders. cDNA synthesis was performed by 5'RACE with 10-nucleotide random UMIs. Each CDR3 protein is one row after TCRdb ran MiXCR on the 5' RACE reads. The sample gives around 50,000 distinct CDR3 sequences, 10% to 15% of which show up once; 3.5% to 5% is in the top ten. The CDR3 contains 19 residues. J was trimmed by 0 bases and V by 6 bases; bases with no gene match: 14. In germline, CDR1 is DFQATT, CDR2 SNEGSKA (reference sequence). Time point meaning: longitudinal time-point 2. The source material was PBMCs. This receptor was obtained from a male donor with HTLV-1-associated myelopathy (HAM/TSP). The V and J genes are TRBV20-1 and TRBJ2-3; TRBD2 matches at 14 bases. CDR3 sequence reads: CSAQRPGTSGGISTDTQYF. The CDR3 DNA reads TGCAGTGCACAAAGACCCGGGACTAGCGGGGGAATCAGCACAGATACGCAGTATTTT.